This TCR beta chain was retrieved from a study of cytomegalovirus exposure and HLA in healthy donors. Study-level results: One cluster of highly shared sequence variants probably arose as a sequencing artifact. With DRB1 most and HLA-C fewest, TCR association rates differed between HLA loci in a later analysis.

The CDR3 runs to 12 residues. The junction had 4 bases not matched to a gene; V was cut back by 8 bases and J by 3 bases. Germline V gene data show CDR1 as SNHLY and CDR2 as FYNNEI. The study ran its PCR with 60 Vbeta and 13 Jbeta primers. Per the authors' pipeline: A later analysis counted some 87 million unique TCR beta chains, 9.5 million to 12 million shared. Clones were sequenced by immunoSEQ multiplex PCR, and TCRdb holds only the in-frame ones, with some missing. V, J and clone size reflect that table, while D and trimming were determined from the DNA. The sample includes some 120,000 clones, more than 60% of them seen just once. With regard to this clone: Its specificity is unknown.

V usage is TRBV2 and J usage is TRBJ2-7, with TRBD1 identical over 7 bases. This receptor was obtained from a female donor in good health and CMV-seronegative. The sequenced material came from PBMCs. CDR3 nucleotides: TGTGCCAGCCTGGGACAGAACTACGAGCAGTACTTC. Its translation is CASLGQNYEQYF.